This T cell receptor beta chain was documented in a study of Ad26.COV2.S vaccination and SARS-CoV-2 variants (dated by TCRdb to the early 2020s). Turning to the overall study: Sequencing of the TCRbeta repertoire served to evaluate the specificity and breadth of SARS-CoV-2-reactive T cell receptors following Ad26.COV2.S vaccination. The TCR-sequenced set comprised around 32 samples: some 20 Ad26.COV2.S vaccine recipients, 5 placebo recipients and 8 SARS-CoV-2 convalescent individuals.

The CDR3 starts with the cysteine, ends with the phenylalanine, and has 15 residues. The sequence is cut down to CDR3 DNA, 45 bases in frame from base 1. V sheds 5 bases and J sheds 2 bases, leaving 12 bases between their ends. From a lookup of the germline V gene, CDR1 and CDR2 are SGHVS and FNYEAQ. What the research found in general, with its limitations: Vaccine and placebo recipients had comparable non-spike TCR breadth, which fits with the vaccine containing only spike. After vaccination, substantial breadth of spike-specific CD8+ and CD4+ T cell responses was reported. The authors noted that total T cell responses may have been underestimated by the TCR breadth and depth analyses. Ad26.COV2.S recipients had higher spike-specific TCR breadth than placebo recipients (P = 0.0014).

As to this clone: The specificity of this receptor is unknown. Per-base quality was not reported, and no clone a single base away is much larger than it.

The time point label of this sample denotes: individuals recovered from natural SARS-CoV-2 infection. The immunoSEQ Assay was used to sequence TCRbeta CDR3 regions. After extraction, genomic DNA underwent amplification by bias-controlled multiplex PCR, followed by high-throughput sequencing. The authors' analysis ran thus. To quantify the absolute abundance of each unique TCRbeta CDR3 region, sequences were collapsed and filtered. T cell fraction was estimated by normalizing TCRbeta template counts to usable DNA, which was measured by amplifying reference genes present in all nucleated cells. Repertoire TCRs were annotated as SARS-CoV-2-specific when V gene, CDR3 amino acid sequence and J gene were exactly matched to a known reactive TCR set. The reference SARS-CoV-2 TCR set came from MIRA and was filtered for enrichment in COVID-19-positive ImmuneCODE repertoires, removing public or cross-reactive TCRs. Using the MIRA antigens, annotated TCRs were further analysed by specific ORF or by position within an ORF. Breadth was defined as annotated unique rearrangements over total unique productive rearrangements; depth was the summed frequency of those rearrangements. TCR breadth was compared between groups using two-sided Wilcoxon rank-sum tests. TCRdb carries this immuneACCESS record with in-frame sequences only. Its versions omit some clonotypes, under half of them owing to an unresolved V gene in the studies checked, with the rest unexplained. The V and J calls and the clone size are those of that table, but D and trimming were determined from the DNA. The table for this sample lists about 350,000 clones; around 90% of them were counted only once. The top ten hold 3% to 4% of the sample.

The source was peripheral blood, collected after recovery from COVID-19. The chain was built from TRBV7-6 and TRBJ2-2; TRBD2 is possibly the D segment (6 matching bases). The receptor was isolated from a human donor who had recovered from COVID-19. The CDR3 in this case is CASSDGTVNTGELFF. In nucleotide form, the sequence is TGTGCCAGCAGCGACGGGACTGTTAACACCGGGGAGCTGTTTTTT.